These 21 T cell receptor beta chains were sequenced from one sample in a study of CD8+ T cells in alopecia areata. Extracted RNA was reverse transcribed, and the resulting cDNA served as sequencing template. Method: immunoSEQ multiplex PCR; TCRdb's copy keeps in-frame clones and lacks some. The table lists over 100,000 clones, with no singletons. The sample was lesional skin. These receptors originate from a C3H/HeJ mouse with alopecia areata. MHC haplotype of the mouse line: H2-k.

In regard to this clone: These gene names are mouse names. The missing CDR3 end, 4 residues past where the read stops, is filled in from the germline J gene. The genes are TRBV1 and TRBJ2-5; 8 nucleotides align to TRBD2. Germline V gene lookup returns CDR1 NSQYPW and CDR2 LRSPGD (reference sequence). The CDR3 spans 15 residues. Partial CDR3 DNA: TGCACCTGCAGTGGAGACGGGGGGGCGGAGGAC. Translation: CTCSGDGGAED. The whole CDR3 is CTCSGDGGAEDTQYF.

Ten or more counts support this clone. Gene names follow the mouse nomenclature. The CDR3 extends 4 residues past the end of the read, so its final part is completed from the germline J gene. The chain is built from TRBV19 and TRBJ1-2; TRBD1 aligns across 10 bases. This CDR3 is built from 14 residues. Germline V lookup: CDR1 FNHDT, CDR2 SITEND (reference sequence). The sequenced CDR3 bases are TGTGCCAGCAGCCCTGACAGGGGGCGATCC. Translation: CASSPDRGRS. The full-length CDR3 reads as CASSPDRGRSDYTF.

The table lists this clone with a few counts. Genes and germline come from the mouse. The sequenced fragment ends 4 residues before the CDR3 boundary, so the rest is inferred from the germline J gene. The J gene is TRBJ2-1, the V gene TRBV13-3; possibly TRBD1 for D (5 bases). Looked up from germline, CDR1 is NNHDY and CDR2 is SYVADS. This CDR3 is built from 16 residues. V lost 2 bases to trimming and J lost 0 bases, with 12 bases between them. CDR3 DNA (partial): TGTGCCAGCAGTGAGCGGACACCCTTTAACTATGCT. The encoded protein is CASSERTPFNYA. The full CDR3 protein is CASSERTPFNYAEQFF.

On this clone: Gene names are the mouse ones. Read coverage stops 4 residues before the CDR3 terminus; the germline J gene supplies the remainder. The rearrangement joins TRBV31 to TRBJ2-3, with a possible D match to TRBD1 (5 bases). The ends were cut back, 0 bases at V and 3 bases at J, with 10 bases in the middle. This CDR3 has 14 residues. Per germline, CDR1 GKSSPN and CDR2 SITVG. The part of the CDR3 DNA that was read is TGTGCCTGGAGTCTGTGGGAGGGGGCAGAA. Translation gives CAWSLWEGAE. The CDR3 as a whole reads CAWSLWEGAETLYF.

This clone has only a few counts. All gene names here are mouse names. The sequenced part of the CDR3 DNA is TGCACCTGCAGTGCAGTAGACAGCCCAAACACA. Protein: CTCSAVDSPNT. The entire CDR3 protein reads CTCSAVDSPNTEVFF. The rearrangement joins TRBV1 to TRBJ1-1; maybe TRBD1 (5 bases). From the germline J gene comes the end of the CDR3, since the read stops 4 residues before it. The V end was cut by 1 base, the J end by 0 bases, with 9 bases between. The length of the CDR3 is 15 residues. The germline V gene encodes CDR1 NSQYPW and CDR2 LRSPGD (reference sequence).

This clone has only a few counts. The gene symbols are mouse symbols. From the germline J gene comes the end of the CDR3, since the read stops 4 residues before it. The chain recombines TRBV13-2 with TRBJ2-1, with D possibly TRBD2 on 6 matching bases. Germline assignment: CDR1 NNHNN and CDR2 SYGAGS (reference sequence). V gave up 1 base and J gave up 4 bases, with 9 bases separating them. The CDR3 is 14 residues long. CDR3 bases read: TGTGCCAGCGGTGATTGGGGGACTTATGCT. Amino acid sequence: CASGDWGTYA. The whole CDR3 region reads CASGDWGTYAEQFF.

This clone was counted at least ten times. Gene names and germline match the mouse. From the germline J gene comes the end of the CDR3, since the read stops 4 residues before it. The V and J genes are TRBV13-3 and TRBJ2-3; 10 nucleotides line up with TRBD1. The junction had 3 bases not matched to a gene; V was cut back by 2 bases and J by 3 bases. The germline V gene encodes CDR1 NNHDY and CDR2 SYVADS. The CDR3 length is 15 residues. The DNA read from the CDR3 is TGTGCCAGCAGTGAAGGGGGACAGGGGGCAGAA. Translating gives CASSEGGQGAE. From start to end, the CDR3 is CASSEGGQGAETLYF.

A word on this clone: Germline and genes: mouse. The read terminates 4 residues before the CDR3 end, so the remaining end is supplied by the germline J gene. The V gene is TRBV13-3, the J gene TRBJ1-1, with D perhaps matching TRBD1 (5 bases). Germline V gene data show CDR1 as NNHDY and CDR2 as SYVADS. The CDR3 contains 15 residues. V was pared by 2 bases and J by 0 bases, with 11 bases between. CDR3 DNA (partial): TGTGCCAGCAGTGACTCTGACAGATCAAACACA. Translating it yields CASSDSDRSNT. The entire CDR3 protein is CASSDSDRSNTEVFF.

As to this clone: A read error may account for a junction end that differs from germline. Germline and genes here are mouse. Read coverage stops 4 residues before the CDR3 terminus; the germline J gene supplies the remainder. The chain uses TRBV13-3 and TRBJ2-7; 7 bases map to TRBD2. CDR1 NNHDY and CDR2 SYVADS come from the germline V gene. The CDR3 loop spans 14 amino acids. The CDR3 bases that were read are TGTGCCAGCACTGATCCTCGACTGGGCTAT. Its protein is CASTDPRLGY. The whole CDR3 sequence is CASTDPRLGYEQYF.

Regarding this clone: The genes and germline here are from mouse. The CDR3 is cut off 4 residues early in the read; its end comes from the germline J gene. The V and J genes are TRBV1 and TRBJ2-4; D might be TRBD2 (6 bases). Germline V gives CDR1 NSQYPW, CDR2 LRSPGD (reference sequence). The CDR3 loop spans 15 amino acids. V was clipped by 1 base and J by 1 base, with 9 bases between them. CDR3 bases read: TGCACCTGCAGTGCAGGAGCTGGGGGTCAAAAC. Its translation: CTCSAGAGGQN. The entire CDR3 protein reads CTCSAGAGGQNTLYF. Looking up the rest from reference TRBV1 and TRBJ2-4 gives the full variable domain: VTLLEQNPRWRLVPRGQAVNLRCILKNSQYPWMSWYQQDLQKQLQWLFTLRSPGDKEVKSLPGADYLATRVTDTELRLQVANMSQGRTLYCTCSAGAGGQNTLYFGAGTRLSVL.

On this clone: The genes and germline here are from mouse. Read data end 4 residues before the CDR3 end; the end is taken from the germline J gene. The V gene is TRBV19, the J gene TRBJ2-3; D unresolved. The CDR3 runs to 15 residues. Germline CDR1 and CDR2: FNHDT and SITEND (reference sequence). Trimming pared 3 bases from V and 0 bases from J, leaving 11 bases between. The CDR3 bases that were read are TGTGCCAGCAGTAATCCAATTTATAGTGCAGAA. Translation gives CASSNPIYSAE. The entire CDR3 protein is CASSNPIYSAETLYF.

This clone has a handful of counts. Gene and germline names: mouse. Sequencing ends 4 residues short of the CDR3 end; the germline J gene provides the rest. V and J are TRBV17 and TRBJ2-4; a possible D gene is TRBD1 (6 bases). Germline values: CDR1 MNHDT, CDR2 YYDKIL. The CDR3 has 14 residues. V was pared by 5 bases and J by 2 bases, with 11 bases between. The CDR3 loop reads CASSPGQNQNTLYF. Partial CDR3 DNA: TGTGCTAGCAGTCCGGGACAAAATCAAAAC.

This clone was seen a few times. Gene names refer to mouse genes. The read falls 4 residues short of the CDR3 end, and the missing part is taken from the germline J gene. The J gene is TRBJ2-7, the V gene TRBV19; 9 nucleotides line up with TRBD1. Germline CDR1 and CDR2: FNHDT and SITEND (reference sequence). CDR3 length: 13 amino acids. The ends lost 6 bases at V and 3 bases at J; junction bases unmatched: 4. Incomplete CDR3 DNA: TGTGCCAGCAAGACGGGACAGGGCTAT. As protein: CASKTGQGY. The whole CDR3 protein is CASKTGQGYEQYF.

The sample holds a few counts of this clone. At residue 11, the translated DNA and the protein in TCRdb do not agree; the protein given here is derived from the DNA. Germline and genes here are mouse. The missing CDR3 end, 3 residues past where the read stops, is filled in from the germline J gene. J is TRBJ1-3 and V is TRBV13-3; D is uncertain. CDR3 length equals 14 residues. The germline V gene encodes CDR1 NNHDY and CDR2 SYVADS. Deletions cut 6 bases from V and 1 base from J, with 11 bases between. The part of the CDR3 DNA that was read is TGTGCCAGCATCCCCAGAAAATCTGGAAATACG. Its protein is CASIPRKSGNT. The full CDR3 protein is CASIPRKSGNTLYF.

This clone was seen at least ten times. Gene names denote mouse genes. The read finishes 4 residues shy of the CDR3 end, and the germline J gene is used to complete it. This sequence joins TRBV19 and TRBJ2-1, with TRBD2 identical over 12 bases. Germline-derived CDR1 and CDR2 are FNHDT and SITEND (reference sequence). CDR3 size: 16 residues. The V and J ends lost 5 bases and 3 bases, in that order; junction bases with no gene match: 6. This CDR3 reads CASSRDWGESYAEQFF. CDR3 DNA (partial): TGTGCCAGCAGCCGGGACTGGGGGGAGAGCTATGCT.

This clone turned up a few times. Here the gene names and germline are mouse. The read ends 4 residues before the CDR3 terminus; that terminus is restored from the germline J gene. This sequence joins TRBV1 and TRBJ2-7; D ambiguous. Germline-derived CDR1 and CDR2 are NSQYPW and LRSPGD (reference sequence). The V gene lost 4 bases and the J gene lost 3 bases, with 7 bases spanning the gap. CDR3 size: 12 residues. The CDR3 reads CTCSDPIYEQYF. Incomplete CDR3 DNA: TGCACCTGCAGTGATCCCATCTAT.

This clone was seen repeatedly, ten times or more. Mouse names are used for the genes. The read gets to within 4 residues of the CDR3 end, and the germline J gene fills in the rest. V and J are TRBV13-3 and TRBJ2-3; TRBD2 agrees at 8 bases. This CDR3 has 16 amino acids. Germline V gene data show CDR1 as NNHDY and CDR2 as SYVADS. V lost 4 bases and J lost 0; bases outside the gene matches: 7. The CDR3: CASSSGGASSAETLYF. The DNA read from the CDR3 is TGTGCCAGCAGTTCCGGGGGGGCCTCTAGTGCAGAA.

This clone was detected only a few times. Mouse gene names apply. The CDR3 region is CASSDEAGAGAEQFF. The sequenced part of the CDR3 DNA is TGTGCCAGCAGTGATGAGGCAGGGGCGGGGGCT. The rearrangement links TRBV13-3 to TRBJ2-1, with a tentative D call TRBD1 (6 bases). Sequencing ends 4 residues short of the CDR3 end; the germline J gene provides the rest. This CDR3 is built from 15 residues. Germline-derived CDR1 and CDR2 are NNHDY and SYVADS.

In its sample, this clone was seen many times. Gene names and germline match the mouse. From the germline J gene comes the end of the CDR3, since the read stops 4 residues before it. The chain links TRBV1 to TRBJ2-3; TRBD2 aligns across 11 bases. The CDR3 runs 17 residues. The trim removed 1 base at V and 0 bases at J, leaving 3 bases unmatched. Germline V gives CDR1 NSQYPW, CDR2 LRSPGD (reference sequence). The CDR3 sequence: CTCSAADWGGSAETLYF. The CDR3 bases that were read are TGCACCTGCAGTGCAGCAGACTGGGGGGGTAGTGCAGAA.

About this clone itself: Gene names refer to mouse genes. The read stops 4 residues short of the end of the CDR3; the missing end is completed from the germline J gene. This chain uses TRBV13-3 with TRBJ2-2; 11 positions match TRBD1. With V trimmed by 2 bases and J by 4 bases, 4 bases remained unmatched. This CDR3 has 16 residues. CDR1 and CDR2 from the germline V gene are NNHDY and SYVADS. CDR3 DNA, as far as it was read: TGTGCCAGCAGTGAACCCGGGACAGGGGGCACCGGG. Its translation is CASSEPGTGGTG. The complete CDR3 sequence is CASSEPGTGGTGQLYF.

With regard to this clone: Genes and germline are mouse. CDR3 bases read: TGTGCCAGCATCAACTGGGGGAGCTCCTAT. This sequence encodes CASINWGSSY. The CDR3 reads in full as CASINWGSSYEQYF. This chain joins TRBV19 and TRBJ2-7; 8 bases agree with TRBD2. The CDR3 is cut off 4 residues early in the read; its end comes from the germline J gene. Germline CDR1 FNHDT, CDR2 SITEND (reference sequence). The ends lost 6 bases at V and 0 bases at J; junction bases unmatched: 5. The CDR3 loop spans 14 amino acids.